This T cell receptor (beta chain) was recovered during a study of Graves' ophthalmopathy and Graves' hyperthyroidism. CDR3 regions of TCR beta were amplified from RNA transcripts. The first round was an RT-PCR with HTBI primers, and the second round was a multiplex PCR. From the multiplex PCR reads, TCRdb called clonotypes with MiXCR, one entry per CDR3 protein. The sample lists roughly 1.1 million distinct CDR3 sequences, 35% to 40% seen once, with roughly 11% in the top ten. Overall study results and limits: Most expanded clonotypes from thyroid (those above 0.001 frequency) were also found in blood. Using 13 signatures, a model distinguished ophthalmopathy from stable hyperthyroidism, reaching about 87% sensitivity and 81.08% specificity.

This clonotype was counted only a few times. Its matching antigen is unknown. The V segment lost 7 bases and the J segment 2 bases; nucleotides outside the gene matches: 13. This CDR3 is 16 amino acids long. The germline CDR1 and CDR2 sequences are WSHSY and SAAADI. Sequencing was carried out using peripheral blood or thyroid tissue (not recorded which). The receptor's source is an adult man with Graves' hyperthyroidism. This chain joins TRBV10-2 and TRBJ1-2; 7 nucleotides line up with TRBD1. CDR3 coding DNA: TGCGCCAGCAAACACCGGGACAGTCTTTTAAACTATGGCTACACCTTC. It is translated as CASKHRDSLLNYGYTF.